These 21 T cell receptor beta chains came from one sample sequenced in a study of Ad26.COV2.S vaccination and SARS-CoV-2 variants. Treatment in this sample: around 19 received Ad26.COV2.S at low or high dose, single or two shots; 5 received placebo; per-sample allocation not given. All samples were drawn on day 63, counting from the first vaccine or placebo injection. Libraries were prepared by immunoSEQ multiplex PCR; TCRdb keeps only in-frame clonotypes and omits some of them. The sample holds roughly 510,000 clones; around 88% are singletons and the top ten take 10% to 15%. The material was peripheral blood, obtained in a trial of Ad26.COV2.S vaccine versus placebo. The receptor set was obtained from a person aged 18 to 65 who received the Ad26.COV2.S COVID-19 vaccine or a placebo.

This clone was seen a handful of times. This chain links TRBV6-6 with TRBJ2-1; 7 bases line up with TRBD2. This CDR3 contains 13 residues. V trimming: 6 bases; J trimming: 8 bases; junction bases outside the gene matches: 7. Germline loops: CDR1 MNHNY, CDR2 SVGAGI (reference sequence). The CDR3 is CASRTSQAHEQFF. CDR3 bases: TGTGCCAGCAGGACTAGCCAGGCCCATGAGCAGTTCTTC.

The chain employs TRBV27 and TRBJ2-7, with a weak D call TRBD1 (6 bases). V lost 3 bases to trimming and J lost 0 bases, with 15 bases between them. From germline, CDR1 is MNHEY and CDR2 SMNVEV (reference sequence). The CDR3 sequence is 16 residues long. CDR3 amino acids: CASSFSWDISSYEQYF. In nucleotides, the CDR3 is TGTGCCAGCAGTTTTAGCTGGGACATTAGCTCCTACGAGCAGTACTTC.

The chain links TRBV5-1 to TRBJ2-3; D unresolved. CDR1 is SGHRS and CDR2 is YFSETQ in the germline V gene. The V end was cut by 2 bases, the J end by 0 bases, with 7 bases between. The CDR3 contains 14 residues. The CDR3 nucleotides read TGCGCCAGCAGCTTCGGAAGGAGCACAGATACGCAGTATTTT. Its protein product is CASSFGRSTDTQYF.

This chain joins TRBV12-3 or TRBV12-4 and TRBJ2-3, with D unclear. The CDR3 contains 13 residues. Deletions cut 6 bases from V and 8 bases from J, with 15 bases between. The CDR3 here is CASRSVDQSTQYF. CDR3 sequence (DNA): TGTGCCAGCAGGTCGGTTGACCAGAGTACGCAGTATTTT.

V usage is TRBV28 and J usage is TRBJ1-1; the D is unclear. From germline, CDR1 is MDHEN and CDR2 SYDVKM. The CDR3 runs 14 residues. V lost 3 bases, J lost 1 base, and 9 bases lay in between. CDR3 sequence: CASSFGLPNTEAFF. For the CDR3, the DNA is TGTGCCAGCAGTTTCGGTTTACCGAACACTGAAGCTTTCTTT.

This chain links TRBV19 with TRBJ1-2, with unresolved D. This CDR3 region has 13 residues. Trimming left V 6 bases short and J 2 bases short, with 10 bases between. Looked up from germline, CDR1 is LNHDA and CDR2 is SQIVND (reference sequence). CDR3 sequence reads: CASSQQGNYGYTF. The CDR3 DNA reads as TGTGCCAGTAGCCAACAAGGGAACTATGGCTACACCTTC.

The chain has TRBV27 and TRBJ2-7; TRBD2 might be the D (5 bases). The CDR3 sequence is 13 residues long. The V end was cut by 6 bases, the J end by 2 bases, with 11 bases between. CDR1 is MNHEY and CDR2 is SMNVEV in the germline V gene (reference sequence). The CDR3 sequence is CASSEGRTYEQYF. CDR3 coding DNA: TGTGCCAGCAGCGAGGGCAGGACCTACGAGCAGTACTTC.

The chain links TRBV28 to TRBJ2-1; D remains ambiguous. Trimming shortened V by 7 bases and J by 7 bases, and 11 bases separated the two germline ends. CDR1 and CDR2 (germline): MDHEN, SYDVKM. The CDR3 consists of 12 residues. CDR3 sequence (DNA): TGTGCCAGCACCGATATCCAAAATGAGCAGTTCTTC. Translated, it gives CASTDIQNEQFF.

The chain recombines TRBV19 with TRBJ2-3, with TRBD2 matching 13 bases. Germline V gene sequence: CDR1 LNHDA, CDR2 SQIVND (reference sequence). Losses at the gene ends were 10 bases for V and 2 bases for J; bases not matched to a gene: 9. This CDR3 spans 16 amino acids. CDR3 protein: CATTSGRATLTDTQYF. The CDR3 nucleotides read TGTGCCACCACTAGCGGGAGGGCTACTCTCACAGATACGCAGTATTTT.

The chain combines TRBV9 with TRBJ2-1; D not resolved. This CDR3 region has 17 residues. V lost 3 bases, J lost 2 bases, and 18 bases lay in between. The germline CDR1 and CDR2 sequences are SGDLS and YYNGEE. CDR3 nucleotides: TGTGCCAGCAGCGGGAATCCCCAGACCCAAACCTACAATGAGCAGTTCTTC. This encodes CASSGNPQTQTYNEQFF.

The rearrangement links TRBV18 to TRBJ2-7; D is perhaps TRBD2 (5 bases). Trimming shortened V by 2 bases and J by 3 bases, and 11 bases separated the two germline ends. CDR1 is KGHSH, CDR2 LQKENI, per germline. The CDR3 has 14 residues. CDR3: CASSPASRNYEQYF. Here the CDR3 DNA reads TGTGCCAGCTCACCAGCTAGCCGGAACTACGAGCAGTACTTC.

The rearrangement joins TRBV19 to TRBJ2-3; the match to TRBD2 covers 7 bases. V was pared by 1 base and J by 3 bases, with 10 bases of the junction left unmatched. This CDR3 has 17 residues. Per germline, CDR1 LNHDA and CDR2 SQIVND (reference sequence). The CDR3 here is CASSIGLAARGTDTQYF. CDR3 coding DNA: TGTGCCAGTAGTATAGGTCTAGCGGCCAGAGGTACAGATACGCAGTATTTT.

The chain recombines TRBV4-2 with TRBJ2-1; 9 positions agree with TRBD2. Trimming removed 0 bases from V and 3 bases from J; junction bases left unmatched: 3. The CDR3 runs to 16 residues. CDR1 is LGHNA, CDR2 YNFKEQ, per germline. CDR3 DNA sequence: TGTGCCAGCAGCCAAGATAGCGGGAGAGGCTACAATGAGCAGTTCTTC. Translation: CASSQDSGRGYNEQFF.

The V call is TRBV11-2, the J call TRBJ1-1; D is uncertain. The germline V gene encodes CDR1 SGHAT and CDR2 FQNNGV. The CDR3 contains 14 residues. The V and J ends lost 2 bases and 4 bases respectively, with 11 bases between them. CDR3 loop: CASSLSGSITEAFF. DNA for the CDR3: TGTGCCAGCAGCTTAAGTGGGTCGATCACTGAAGCTTTCTTT.

The rearrangement links TRBV5-1 to TRBJ2-2; D gene unclear. This CDR3 is 16 amino acids long. Germline CDR1 is SGHRS and CDR2 is YFSETQ. Deletions cut 4 bases from V and 2 bases from J, with 15 bases between. The CDR3 nucleotides read TGCGCCAGCAGCCCCCTTGGCAGGCTCAACACCGGGGAGCTGTTTTTT. It yields the protein CASSPLGRLNTGELFF.

This sequence joins TRBV9 and TRBJ2-3; D is uncertain. CDR3 size: 14 residues. Germline-derived CDR1 and CDR2 are SGDLS and YYNGEE. Trimming stripped 3 bases from V and 2 bases from J, with 10 bases between. CDR3 DNA: TGTGCCAGCAGCGCCTTGGCTCTCACAGATACGCAGTATTTT. Residues: CASSALALTDTQYF.

The V call is TRBV10-3, the J call TRBJ2-1, with D possibly TRBD1 on 5 matching bases. The V gene lost 2 bases and the J gene lost 4 bases, with 15 bases spanning the gap. Looked up from germline, CDR1 is ENHRY and CDR2 is SYGVKD. The CDR3 totals 16 residues. The CDR3 loop is CAISEPRQTLYNEQFF. The CDR3 DNA is TGTGCCATCAGTGAGCCAAGACAGACCCTATACAATGAGCAGTTCTTC.

This clone was seen just once. The chain joins TRBV6-5 to TRBJ1-1; D is uncertain. The length of the CDR3 is 11 residues. Germline V gene lookup returns CDR1 MNHEY and CDR2 SVGAGI. The V end was cut by 7 bases, the J end by 5 bases, with 8 bases between. CDR3 DNA sequence: TGTGCCAGCACAGTGGGGACTGAAGCTTTCTTT. Amino acid sequence: CASTVGTEAFF.

CDR3 residues: CASSLVLIPSGTPSYNEQFF. The CDR3 DNA is TGTGCCAGCAGTTTAGTCCTAATCCCTTCCGGGACACCATCCTACAATGAGCAGTTCTTC. The chain has TRBV28 and TRBJ2-1, with D possibly matching TRBD1 (6 bases). Trimming removed 2 bases from V and 1 base from J, with 24 bases in between. Germline V gene sequence: CDR1 MDHEN, CDR2 SYDVKM. CDR3 size: 20 residues. The whole variable domain, remainder taken from reference TRBV28 and TRBJ2-1, is DVKVTQSSRYLVKRTGEKVFLECVQDMDHENMFWYRQDPGLGLRLIYFSYDVKMKEKGDIPEGYSVSREKKERFSLILESASTNQTSMYLCASSLVLIPSGTPSYNEQFFGPGTRLTVL.

The chain couples TRBV24-1 to TRBJ2-3, with unresolved D. V was cut by 2 bases and J by 0 bases, with 11 bases left in between. From germline, CDR1 is KGHDR and CDR2 SFDVKD. The CDR3 extends over 16 amino acids. The CDR3 DNA reads TGTGCCACCAGTGATTGGACGGCTACTAGCACAGATACGCAGTATTTT. As protein: CATSDWTATSTDTQYF.

This chain connects TRBV28 to TRBJ2-4; D could derive from TRBD1 or TRBD2 (5 bases each). Deletions cut 2 bases from V and 8 bases from J, with 10 bases between. The CDR3 length is 13 residues. Germline assignment: CDR1 MDHEN and CDR2 SYDVKM. The CDR3 here is CASSLGTADIQYF. For the CDR3, the DNA is TGTGCCAGCAGTTTAGGGACGGCGGACATTCAGTACTTC.